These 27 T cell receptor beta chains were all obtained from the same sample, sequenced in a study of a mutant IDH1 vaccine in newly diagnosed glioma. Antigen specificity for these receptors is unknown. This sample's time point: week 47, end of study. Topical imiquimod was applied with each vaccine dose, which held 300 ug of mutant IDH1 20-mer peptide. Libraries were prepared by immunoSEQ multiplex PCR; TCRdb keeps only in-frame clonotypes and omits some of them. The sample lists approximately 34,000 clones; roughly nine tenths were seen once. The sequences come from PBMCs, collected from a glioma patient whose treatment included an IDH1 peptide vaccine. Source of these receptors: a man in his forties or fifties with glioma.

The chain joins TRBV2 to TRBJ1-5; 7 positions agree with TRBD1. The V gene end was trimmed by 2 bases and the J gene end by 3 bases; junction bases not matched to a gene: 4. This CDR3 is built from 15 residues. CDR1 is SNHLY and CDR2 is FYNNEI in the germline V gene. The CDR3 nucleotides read TGTGCCAGCAGTGAATACCAGGGGGACAATCAGCCCCAGCATTTT. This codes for CASSEYQGDNQPQHF.

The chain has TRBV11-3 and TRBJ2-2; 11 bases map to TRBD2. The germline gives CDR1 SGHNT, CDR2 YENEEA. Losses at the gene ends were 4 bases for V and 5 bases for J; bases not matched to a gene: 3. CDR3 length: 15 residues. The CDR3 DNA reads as TGTGCCAGCAGCTCTAGCGGGGGGACAACCGGGGAGCTGTTTTTT. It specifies CASSSSGGTTGELFF. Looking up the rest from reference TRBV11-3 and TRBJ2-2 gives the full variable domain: EAGVVQSPRYKIIEKKQPVAFWCNPISGHNTLYWYLQNLGQGPELLIRYENEEAVDDSQLPKDRFSAERLKGVDSTLKIQPAELGDSAVYLCASSSSGGTTGELFFGEGSRLTVL.

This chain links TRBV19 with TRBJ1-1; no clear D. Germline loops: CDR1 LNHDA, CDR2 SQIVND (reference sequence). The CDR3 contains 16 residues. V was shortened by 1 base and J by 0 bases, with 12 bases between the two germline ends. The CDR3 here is CASSIVRTVMNTEAFF. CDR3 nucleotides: TGTGCCAGTAGTATAGTAAGGACCGTCATGAACACTGAAGCTTTCTTT.

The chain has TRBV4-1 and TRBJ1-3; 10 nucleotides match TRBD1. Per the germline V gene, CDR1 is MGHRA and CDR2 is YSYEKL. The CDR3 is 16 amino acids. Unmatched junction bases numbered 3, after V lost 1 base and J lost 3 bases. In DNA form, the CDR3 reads TGCGCCAGCAGCCAAGCGGACAGGGGGAATGGAAACACCATATATTTT. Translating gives CASSQADRGNGNTIYF.

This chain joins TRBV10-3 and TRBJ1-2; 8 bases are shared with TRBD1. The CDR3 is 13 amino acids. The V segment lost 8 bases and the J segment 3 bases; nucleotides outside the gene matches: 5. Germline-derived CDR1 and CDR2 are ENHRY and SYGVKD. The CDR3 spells CAIGTRGHYGYTF. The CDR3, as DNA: TGTGCCATCGGCACCAGGGGGCACTATGGCTACACCTTC.

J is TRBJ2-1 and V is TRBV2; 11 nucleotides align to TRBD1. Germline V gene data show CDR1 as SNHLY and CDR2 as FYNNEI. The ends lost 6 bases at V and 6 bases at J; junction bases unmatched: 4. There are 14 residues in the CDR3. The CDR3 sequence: CASRFGTGGNEQFF. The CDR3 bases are TGTGCCAGCAGATTCGGGACAGGGGGCAATGAGCAGTTCTTC. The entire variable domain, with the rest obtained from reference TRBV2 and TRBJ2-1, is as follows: EPEVTQTPSHQVTQMGQEVILRCVPISNHLYFYWYRQILGQKVEFLVSFYNNEISEKSEIFDDQFSVERPDGSNFTLKIRSTKLEDSAMYFCASRFGTGGNEQFFGPGTRLTVL.

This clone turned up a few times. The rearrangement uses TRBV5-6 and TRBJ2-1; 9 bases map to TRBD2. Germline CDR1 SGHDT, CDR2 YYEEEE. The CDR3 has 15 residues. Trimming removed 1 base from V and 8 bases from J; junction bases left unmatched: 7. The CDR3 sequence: CASSLLAGNVYEQFF. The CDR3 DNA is TGTGCCAGCAGCTTGCTAGCGGGAAATGTCTATGAGCAGTTCTTC.

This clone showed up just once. CDR3 coding DNA: TGTGCCAGCTCATTACACCTGAACACTGAAGCTTTCTTT. It codes for CASSLHLNTEAFF. This chain uses TRBV18 with TRBJ1-1; no reliable D call. CDR3 length: 13 amino acids. The V gene's germline CDR1 is KGHSH and CDR2 LQKENI. Trimming pared 5 bases from V and 0 bases from J, leaving 7 bases between.

The CDR3 DNA follows: TGTGCCAGCAGCTTACCGGTTTCGCTGGACAGGGACTTCTCCTACGAGCAGTACTTC. This gives the protein CASSLPVSLDRDFSYEQYF. The chain uses TRBV7-2 and TRBJ2-7; 8 nucleotides match TRBD1. Germline loops: CDR1 SGHTA, CDR2 FQGNSA. The V segment lost 2 bases and the J segment 0 bases; nucleotides outside the gene matches: 15. The CDR3 runs to 19 residues.

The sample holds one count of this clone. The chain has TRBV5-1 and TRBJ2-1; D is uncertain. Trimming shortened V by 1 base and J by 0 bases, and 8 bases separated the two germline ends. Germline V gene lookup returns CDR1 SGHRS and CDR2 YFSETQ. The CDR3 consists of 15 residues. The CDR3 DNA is TGCGCCAGCAGCTTGAGCCGTCCCTCCTACAATGAGCAGTTCTTC. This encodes CASSLSRPSYNEQFF.

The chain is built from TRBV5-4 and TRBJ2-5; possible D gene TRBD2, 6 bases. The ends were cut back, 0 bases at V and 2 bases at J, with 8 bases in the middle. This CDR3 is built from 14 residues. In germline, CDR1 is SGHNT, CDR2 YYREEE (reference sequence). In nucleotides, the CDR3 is TGTGCCAGCAGCTTGGCCGGGACTCAAGAGACCCAGTACTTC. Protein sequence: CASSLAGTQETQYF.

CDR3 loop: CASCQDPRTEAFF. CDR3 nucleotide sequence: TGTGCCAGTTGCCAGGATCCAAGGACTGAAGCTTTCTTT. V and J are TRBV6-6 and TRBJ1-1; no definite D call. The CDR3 is 13 residues long. CDR1 and CDR2 from the germline V gene are MNHNY and SVGAGI (reference sequence). V lost 9 bases, J lost 5 bases, and 16 bases lay in between.

The CDR3 reads CASSQGHQETQYF. CDR3 DNA sequence: TGTGCCAGCTCACAGGGCCACCAAGAGACCCAGTACTTC. The chain links TRBV18 to TRBJ2-5; D is unresolved. Germline V gene data show CDR1 as KGHSH and CDR2 as LQKENI. Between the trimmed V and J ends, which lost 4 bases and 0 bases, there was a span of 6 bases. The CDR3 sequence is 13 residues long.

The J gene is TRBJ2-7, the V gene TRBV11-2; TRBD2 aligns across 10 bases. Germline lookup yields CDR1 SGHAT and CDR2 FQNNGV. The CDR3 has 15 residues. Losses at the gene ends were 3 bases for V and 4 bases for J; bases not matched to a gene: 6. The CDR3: CASSLNLAGVYEQYF. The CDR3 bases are TGTGCCAGCAGCTTGAATCTAGCGGGAGTTTACGAGCAGTACTTC.

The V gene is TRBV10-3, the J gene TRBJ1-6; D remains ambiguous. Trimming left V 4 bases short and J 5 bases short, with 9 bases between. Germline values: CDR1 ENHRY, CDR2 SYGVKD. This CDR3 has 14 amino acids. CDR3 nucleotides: TGTGCCATCAGTGGAAGAGTGGATAATTCACCCCTCCACTTT. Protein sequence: CAISGRVDNSPLHF.

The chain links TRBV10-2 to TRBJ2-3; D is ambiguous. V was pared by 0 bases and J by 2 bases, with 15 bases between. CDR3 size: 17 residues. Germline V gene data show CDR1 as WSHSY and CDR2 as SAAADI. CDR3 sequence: CASSESTTSRVTDTQYF. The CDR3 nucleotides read TGCGCCAGCAGTGAGTCAACAACCTCACGGGTCACAGATACGCAGTATTTT.

The CDR3 sequence is CATSRNAGTSGTGEQYF. For the CDR3, the DNA is TGTGCCACCAGCAGAAACGCCGGGACTAGCGGTACTGGGGAGCAGTACTTC. The J gene is TRBJ2-7, the V gene TRBV15; TRBD2 agrees at 11 bases. With 2 bases clipped from V and 7 bases from J, the junction kept 13 bases outside the gene matches. Germline-derived CDR1 and CDR2 are LNHNV and YYDKDF (reference sequence). There are 17 residues in the CDR3.

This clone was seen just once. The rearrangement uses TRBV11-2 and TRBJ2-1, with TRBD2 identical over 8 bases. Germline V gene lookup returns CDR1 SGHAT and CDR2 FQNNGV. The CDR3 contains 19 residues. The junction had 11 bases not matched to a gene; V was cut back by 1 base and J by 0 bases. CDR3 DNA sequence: TGTGCCAGCAGCTTAGCGGGAGGGCGGTTTAGTCTCTCCTACAATGAGCAGTTCTTC. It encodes CASSLAGGRFSLSYNEQFF. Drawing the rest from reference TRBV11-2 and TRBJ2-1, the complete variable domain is EAGVAQSPRYKIIEKRQSVAFWCNPISGHATLYWYQQILGQGPKLLIQFQNNGVVDDSQLPKDRFSAERLKGVDSTLKIQPAKLEDSAVYLCASSLAGGRFSLSYNEQFFGPGTRLTVL.

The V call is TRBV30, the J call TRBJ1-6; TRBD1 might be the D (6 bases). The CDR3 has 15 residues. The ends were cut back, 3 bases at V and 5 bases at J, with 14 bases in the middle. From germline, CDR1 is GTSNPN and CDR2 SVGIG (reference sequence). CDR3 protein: CAWRVTGPDNSPLHF. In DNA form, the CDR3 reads TGTGCCTGGAGAGTAACAGGGCCAGATAATTCACCCCTCCACTTT.

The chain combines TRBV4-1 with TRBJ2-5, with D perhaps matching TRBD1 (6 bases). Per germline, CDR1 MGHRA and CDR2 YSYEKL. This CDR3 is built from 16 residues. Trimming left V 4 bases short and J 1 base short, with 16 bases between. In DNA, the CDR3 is TGCGCCAGCAGCCCCCAAGGGACACGTGTCCAAGAGACCCAGTACTTC. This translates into CASSPQGTRVQETQYF.

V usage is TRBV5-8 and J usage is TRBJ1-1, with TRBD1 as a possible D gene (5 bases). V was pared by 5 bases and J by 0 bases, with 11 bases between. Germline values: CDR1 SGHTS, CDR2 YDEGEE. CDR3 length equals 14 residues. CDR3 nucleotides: TGTGCCAGCAGACGGGGACGGATGAACACTGAAGCTTTCTTT. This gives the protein CASRRGRMNTEAFF.

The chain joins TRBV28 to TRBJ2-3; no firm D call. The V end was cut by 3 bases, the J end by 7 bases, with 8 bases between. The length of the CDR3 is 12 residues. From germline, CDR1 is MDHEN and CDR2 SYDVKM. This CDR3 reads CASSLVGYTQYF. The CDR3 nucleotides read TGTGCCAGCAGTTTGGTGGGTTATACGCAGTATTTT.

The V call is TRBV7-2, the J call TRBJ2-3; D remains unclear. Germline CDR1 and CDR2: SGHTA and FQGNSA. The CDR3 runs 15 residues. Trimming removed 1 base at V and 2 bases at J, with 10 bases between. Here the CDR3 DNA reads TGTGCCAGCAGCTTAGGGGGAAACCCCACAGATACGCAGTATTTT. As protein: CASSLGGNPTDTQYF.

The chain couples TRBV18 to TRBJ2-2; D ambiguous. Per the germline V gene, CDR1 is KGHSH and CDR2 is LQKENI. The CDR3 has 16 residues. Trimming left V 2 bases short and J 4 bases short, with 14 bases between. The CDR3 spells CASSPTSQIVTGELFF. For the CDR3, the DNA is TGTGCCAGCTCACCAACCAGCCAAATAGTCACCGGGGAGCTGTTTTTT. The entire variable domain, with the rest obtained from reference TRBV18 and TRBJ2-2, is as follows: NAGVMQNPRHLVRRRGQEARLRCSPMKGHSHVYWYRQLPEEGLKFMVYLQKENIIDESGMPKERFSAEFPKEGPSILRIQQVVRGDSAAYFCASSPTSQIVTGELFFGEGSRLTVL.

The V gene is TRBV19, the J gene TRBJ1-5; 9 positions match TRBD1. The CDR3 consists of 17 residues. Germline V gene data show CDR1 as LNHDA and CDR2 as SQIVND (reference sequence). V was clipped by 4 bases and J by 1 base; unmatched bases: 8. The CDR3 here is CASSTRDREGSNQPQHF. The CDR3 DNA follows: TGTGCCAGTAGTACTAGGGACAGGGAAGGGAGCAATCAGCCCCAGCATTTT.

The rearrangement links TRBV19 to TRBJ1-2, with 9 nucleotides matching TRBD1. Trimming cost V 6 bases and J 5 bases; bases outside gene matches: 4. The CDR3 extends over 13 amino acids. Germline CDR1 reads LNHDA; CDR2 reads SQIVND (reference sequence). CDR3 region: CASSPDRGYGYTF. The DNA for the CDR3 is TGTGCCAGTAGCCCGGACAGGGGTTATGGCTACACCTTC. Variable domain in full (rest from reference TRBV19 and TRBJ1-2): DGGITQSPKYLFRKEGQNVTLSCEQNLNHDAMYWYRQDPGQGLRLIYYSQIVNDFQKGDIAEGYSVSREKKESFPLTVTSAQKNPTAFYLCASSPDRGYGYTFGSGTRLTVV.

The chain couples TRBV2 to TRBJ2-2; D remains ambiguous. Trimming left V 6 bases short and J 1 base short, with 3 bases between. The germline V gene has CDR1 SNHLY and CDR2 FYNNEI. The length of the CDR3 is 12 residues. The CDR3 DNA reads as TGTGCCAGCAGGTTGAACACCGGGGAGCTGTTTTTT. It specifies CASRLNTGELFF.